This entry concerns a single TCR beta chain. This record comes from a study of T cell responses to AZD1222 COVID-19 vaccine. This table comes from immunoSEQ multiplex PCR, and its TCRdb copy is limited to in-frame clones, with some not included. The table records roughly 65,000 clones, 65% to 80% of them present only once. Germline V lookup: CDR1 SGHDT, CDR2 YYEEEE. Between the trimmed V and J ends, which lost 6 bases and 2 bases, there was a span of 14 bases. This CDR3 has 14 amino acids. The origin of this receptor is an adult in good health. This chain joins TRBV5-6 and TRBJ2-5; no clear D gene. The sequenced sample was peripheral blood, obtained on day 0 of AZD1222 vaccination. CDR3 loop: CASNGQERQETQYF. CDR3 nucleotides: TGTGCCAGCAATGGTCAGGAGAGACAAGAGACCCAGTACTTC.